This is a list of T cell receptor beta chains from one sample in a study of blood T cell repertoires in COVID-19. TCRdb's copy holds only in-frame clones and misses some; the assay was immunoSEQ multiplex PCR. The data hold roughly 200,000 clones, with approximately 89% observed a single time. The sequenced material came from PBMCs or T cells enriched from blood (not recorded which). Source of these receptors: a woman in her thirties or forties with acute COVID-19. Each CDR3 is given with its conserved first and last residue. A D gene is named only where the DNA matches it firmly. The size of a clone is reported for some rows only, either as once, few or many, or as a class for expanded clones.

j_call v_call d_call clone_size cdr3_aa cdr3_nt
TRBJ1-1 TRBV19 NA NA CASSIVGAPRTEAFF TGTGCCAGTAGTATAGTGGGGGCCCCCCGCACTGAAGCTTTCTTT
TRBJ2-3 TRBV6-5 TRBD1 few CASSRDRGVDTQYF TGTGCCAGCAGTCGGGACAGGGGGGTCGATACGCAGTATTTT
TRBJ1-1 TRBV18 NA once CASSPRGSNTEAFF TGTGCCAGCTCACCAAGGGGCTCGAACACTGAAGCTTTCTTT
TRBJ1-1 TRBV7-8 TRBD1 NA CASSLARTGNTEAFF TGTGCCAGCAGCTTAGCCCGGACAGGGAACACTGAAGCTTTCTTT
TRBJ1-2 TRBV4-1 NA NA CASSQEIRGYGYTF TGCGCCAGCAGCCAAGAAATCAGGGGATATGGCTACACCTTC
TRBJ1-2 TRBV6-1 TRBD1 NA CASSERRQGRGYTF TGTGCCAGCAGTGAACGACGACAGGGGAGAGGCTACACCTTC
TRBJ1-3 TRBV2 NA NA CASRSAGVGSGNTIYF TGTGCCAGCAGGTCGGCAGGTGTCGGCTCTGGAAACACCATATATTTT
TRBJ2-7 TRBV11-2 NA NA CASSLVGGSYEQYF TGTGCCAGCAGCTTAGTAGGGGGCTCCTACGAGCAGTACTTC
TRBJ1-4 TRBV6-1 NA NA CASSEGPEEKLFF TGTGCCAGCAGTGAGGGGCCGGAGGAAAAACTGTTTTTT
TRBJ2-1 TRBV3-1/TRBV3-2 TRBD2 NA CASSQEVMTGLAETEQFF TGTGCCAGCAGCCAGGAAGTTATGACGGGACTAGCAGAAACCGAGCAGTTCTTC
TRBJ2-5 TRBV4-1 TRBD2 NA CASSQDGGAETQYF TGCGCCAGCAGCCAAGACGGGGGGGCCGAGACCCAGTACTTC
TRBJ1-6 TRBV25-1 NA NA CASSEAGTRGSPLHF TGTGCCAGCTCAGAGGCCGGGACACGGGGTTCACCCCTCCACTTT
TRBJ1-2 TRBV13 TRBD1 NA CASSYRTGALGYTF TGTGCCAGCAGCTACAGGACAGGGGCTTTAGGCTACACCTTC
TRBJ2-2 TRBV25-1 TRBD1 NA CASSDVRQGASGELFF TGTGCCAGCAGTGATGTGCGACAGGGGGCTAGTGGGGAGCTGTTTTTT
TRBJ1-3 TRBV28 NA NA CASSPDSRGAGNTIYF TGTGCCAGCAGTCCTGACAGCCGTGGGGCCGGAAACACCATATATTTT
TRBJ2-5 TRBV27 NA NA CASSSRQSQETQYF TGTGCCAGCAGTTCACGACAGAGCCAAGAGACCCAGTACTTC
TRBJ2-1 TRBV4-1 TRBD2 NA CASSQLGSGGADEQFF TGCGCCAGCAGCCAGTTGGGGAGCGGGGGGGCCGATGAGCAGTTCTTC
TRBJ2-2 TRBV5-1 NA NA CASSYSTANTGELFF TGCGCCAGCAGCTACAGTACTGCGAACACCGGGGAGCTGTTTTTT
TRBJ1-5 TRBV12-3/TRBV12-4 NA NA CASRQGANQPQHF TGTGCCAGCAGGCAGGGCGCCAATCAGCCCCAGCATTTT
TRBJ2-3 TRBV11-2 NA NA CASSPGSDTQYF TGTGCCAGCAGCCCCGGGTCAGATACGCAGTATTTT
TRBJ2-7 TRBV19 TRBD1 NA CASSSGDRYYEQYF TGTGCCAGTAGTTCCGGGGACAGGTACTACGAGCAGTACTTC
TRBJ2-3 TRBV28 TRBD2 NA CASSLLRGGTDTQYF TGTGCCAGCAGTTTGCTACGGGGGGGCACAGATACGCAGTATTTT
TRBJ2-3 TRBV10-1 NA NA CASSESEESDTQYF TGCGCCAGCAGTGAGAGCGAGGAATCAGATACGCAGTATTTT
TRBJ2-2 TRBV12-5 TRBD2 NA CASGLGLAGGGELFF TGTGCTAGTGGTTTGGGACTAGCGGGCGGCGGGGAGCTGTTTTTT
TRBJ2-7 TRBV5-6 NA NA CASSLATTSGGYEQYF TGTGCCAGCAGCTTGGCCACTACCTCGGGTGGCTACGAGCAGTACTTC
TRBJ2-2 TRBV29-1 TRBD1 NA CSAEHRGNTGELFF TGCAGCGCGGAGCACAGGGGAAACACCGGGGAGCTGTTTTTT
TRBJ2-1 TRBV19 NA few CASSIDSGNSYEQFF TGTGCCAGTAGTATCGATTCCGGGAATAGCTATGAGCAGTTCTTC
TRBJ1-1 TRBV16 NA NA CASSQGAGAFF TGTGCCAGCAGCCAGGGAGCGGGGGCTTTCTTT
TRBJ1-1 TRBV15 TRBD1 once CATSNDRGTMNTEAFF TGTGCCACCAGCAACGACAGGGGGACCATGAACACTGAAGCTTTCTTT
TRBJ2-1 TRBV6-2/TRBV6-3 NA NA CASSYAPYNEQFF TGTGCCAGCAGTTACGCGCCATACAATGAGCAGTTCTTC
TRBJ2-7 TRBV29-1 TRBD2 NA CSAYDSGGALEQYF TGCAGCGCCTACGACAGCGGGGGGGCCCTGGAGCAGTACTTC
TRBJ2-7 TRBV5-1 TRBD1 NA CASSLNPGQGRHEQYF TGCGCCAGCAGCTTAAACCCGGGACAGGGAAGGCACGAGCAGTACTTC
TRBJ2-7 TRBV5-5 NA NA CASSLTRPSYEQYF TGTGCCAGCAGCTTGACTAGACCCTCCTACGAGCAGTACTTC
TRBJ2-7 TRBV18 NA many CASSPEGGASYEQYF TGTGCCAGCTCACCAGAGGGAGGAGCTTCCTACGAGCAGTACTTC
TRBJ2-3 TRBV5-5 TRBD1 NA CASSGGQVTDTQYF TGTGCCAGCAGCGGGGGACAGGTCACAGATACGCAGTATTTT